This TCR beta chain stems from a study of T-cell memory formation after mild COVID-19. Study observations and caveats: The main location of contracting CD4+ clones was CM and EM, and that of contracting CD8+ clones was EMRA.

This clonotype was found a few times. Its antigen is not known. The CDR3 is 17 residues long. Germline assignment: CDR1 LGHNA and CDR2 YSLEER. V lost 5 bases, J lost 4 bases, and 14 bases stayed unmatched. TCRdb itself ran the 5' RACE reads through MiXCR, one entry per CDR3 protein. The sample yields hundreds of thousands of distinct CDR3 sequences, approximately 15% seen once. This clonotype was sampled from a man aged 18-30 years who had mild COVID-19 (a few samples of this study predate the infection). Cell type and time point are not known. Material for sequencing was PBMCs or a T cell subset sorted from them (not recorded which). The rearrangement links TRBV4-3 to TRBJ1-2; 9 nucleotides line up with TRBD1. The CDR3 DNA is TGCGCCAGCAGCTCCCAGTTACAGGGGGCTTTAAGCTATGGCTACACCTTC. Its translation: CASSSQLQGALSYGYTF.